This TCR beta chain is from a study of CD8+CD57+ T cells in acquired aplastic anemia. Study context: Sorted CD4+ plus CD8+ cells gave DNA averaging about 3.2 ug. General observations from the study: Patients and controls turned out to have roughly 31 CD8+ CDR3 sequences in common.

CDR3 and TCR beta VDJ profiling relied on a genomic DNA template. One entry per CDR3 protein results from TCRdb running MiXCR on the reads. The table lists about 180,000 distinct CDR3 sequences, around 50% of them singletons. CDR3 length: 12 residues. Germline lookup yields CDR1 SGDLS and CDR2 YYNGEE. Trimming left V 3 bases short and J 2 bases short, with 5 bases between. Sequencing involved patients with CD8+CD57+ cell expansion previously shown by flow cytometry. The table lists this clonotype with many counts. Its target is not known. Material: sorted CD4+, CD8+, or CD8+CD57+ T cells (not recorded which) from PBMCs. The origin of this receptor is a human donor with aplastic anemia. V usage is TRBV9 and J usage is TRBJ1-1; no clear D gene. The CDR3 DNA reads as TGTGCCAGCAGCGCTATTAACACTGAAGCTTTCTTT. It encodes CASSAINTEAFF.